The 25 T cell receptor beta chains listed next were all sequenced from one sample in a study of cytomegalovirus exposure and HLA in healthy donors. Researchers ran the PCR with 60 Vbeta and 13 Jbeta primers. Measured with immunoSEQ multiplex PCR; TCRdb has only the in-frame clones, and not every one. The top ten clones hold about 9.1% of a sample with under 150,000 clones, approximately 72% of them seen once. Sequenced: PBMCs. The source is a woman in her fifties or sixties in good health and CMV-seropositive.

CDR3 sequence reads: CAIRSPPGQGIAGEATGELFF. The DNA for the CDR3 is TGTGCCATCAGATCGCCCCCGGGACAGGGGATAGCGGGAGAGGCCACCGGGGAGCTGTTTTTT. J is TRBJ2-2 and V is TRBV10-3; a weak D match, TRBD1 (10 bases). Trimming shortened V by 6 bases and J by 4 bases, and 33 bases separated the two germline ends. The CDR3 is 21 amino acids. Germline V gene lookup returns CDR1 ENHRY and CDR2 SYGVKD.

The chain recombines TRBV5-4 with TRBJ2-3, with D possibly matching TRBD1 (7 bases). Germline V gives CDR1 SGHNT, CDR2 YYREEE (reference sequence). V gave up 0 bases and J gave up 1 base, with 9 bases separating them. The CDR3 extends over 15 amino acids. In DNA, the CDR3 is TGTGCCAGCAGCTTGGGCGGGACAGGCACAGATACGCAGTATTTT. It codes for CASSLGGTGTDTQYF.

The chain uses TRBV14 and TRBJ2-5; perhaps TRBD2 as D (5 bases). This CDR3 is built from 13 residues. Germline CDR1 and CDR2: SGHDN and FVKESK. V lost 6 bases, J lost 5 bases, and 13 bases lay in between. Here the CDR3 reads CASSYHRGETQYF. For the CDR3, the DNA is TGTGCCAGCAGTTATCACCGCGGGGAGACCCAGTACTTC.

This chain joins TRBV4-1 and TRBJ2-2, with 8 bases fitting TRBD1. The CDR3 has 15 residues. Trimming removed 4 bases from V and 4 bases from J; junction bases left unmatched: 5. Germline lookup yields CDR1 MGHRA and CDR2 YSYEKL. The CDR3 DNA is TGCGCCAGCAGCCTCCAGGGGGCGGGCACCGGGGAGCTGTTTTTT. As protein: CASSLQGAGTGELFF.

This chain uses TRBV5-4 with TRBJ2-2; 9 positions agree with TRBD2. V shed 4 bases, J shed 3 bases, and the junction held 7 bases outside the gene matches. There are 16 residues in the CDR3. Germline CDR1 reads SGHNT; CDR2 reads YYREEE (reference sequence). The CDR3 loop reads CASSGGGGADTGELFF. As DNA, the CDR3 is TGTGCCAGCAGCGGCGGCGGGGGGGCGGACACCGGGGAGCTGTTTTTT.

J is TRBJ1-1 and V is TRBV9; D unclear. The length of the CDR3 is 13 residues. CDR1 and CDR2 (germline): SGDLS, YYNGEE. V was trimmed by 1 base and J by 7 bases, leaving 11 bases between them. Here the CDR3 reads CASSVRPGDEAFF. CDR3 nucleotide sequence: TGTGCCAGCAGCGTAAGGCCCGGGGATGAAGCTTTCTTT.

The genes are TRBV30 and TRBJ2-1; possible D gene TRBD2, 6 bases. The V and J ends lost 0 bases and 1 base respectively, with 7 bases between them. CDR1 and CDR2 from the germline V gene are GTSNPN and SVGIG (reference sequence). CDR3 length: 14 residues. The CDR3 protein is CAWSVLASYNEQFF. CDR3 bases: TGTGCCTGGAGTGTGCTAGCGTCCTACAATGAGCAGTTCTTC.

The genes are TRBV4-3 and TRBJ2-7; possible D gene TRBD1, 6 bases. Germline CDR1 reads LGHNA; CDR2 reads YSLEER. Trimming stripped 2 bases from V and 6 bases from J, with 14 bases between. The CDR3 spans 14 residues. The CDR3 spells CASSQRRGKSEQYF. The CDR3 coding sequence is TGCGCCAGCAGCCAAAGAAGGGGGAAGAGCGAGCAGTACTTC.

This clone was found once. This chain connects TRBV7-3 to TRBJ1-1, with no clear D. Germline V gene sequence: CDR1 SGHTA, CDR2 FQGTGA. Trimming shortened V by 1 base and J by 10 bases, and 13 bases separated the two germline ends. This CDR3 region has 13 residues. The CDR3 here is CASSLNLAGAAFF. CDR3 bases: TGTGCCAGCAGCTTAAATTTGGCAGGTGCAGCTTTCTTT. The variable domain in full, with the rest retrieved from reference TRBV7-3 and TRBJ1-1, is GAGVSQTPSNKVTEKGKYVELRCDPISGHTALYWYRQSLGQGPEFLIYFQGTGAADDSGLPNDRFFAVRPEGSVSTLKIQRTERGDSAVYLCASSLNLAGAAFFGQGTRLTVV.

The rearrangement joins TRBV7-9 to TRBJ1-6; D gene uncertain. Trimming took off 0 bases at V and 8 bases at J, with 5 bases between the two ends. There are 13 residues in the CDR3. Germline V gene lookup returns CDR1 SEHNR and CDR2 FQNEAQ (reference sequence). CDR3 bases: TGTGCCAGCAGCTTAGCCCAGGATTCACCCCTCCACTTT. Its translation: CASSLAQDSPLHF.

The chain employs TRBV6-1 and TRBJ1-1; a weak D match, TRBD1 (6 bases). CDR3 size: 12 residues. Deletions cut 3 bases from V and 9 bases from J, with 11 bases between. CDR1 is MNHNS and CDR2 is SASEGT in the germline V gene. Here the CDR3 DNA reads TGTGCCAGCAGTGACACAGGGTCTAAAGCTTTCTTT. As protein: CASSDTGSKAFF.

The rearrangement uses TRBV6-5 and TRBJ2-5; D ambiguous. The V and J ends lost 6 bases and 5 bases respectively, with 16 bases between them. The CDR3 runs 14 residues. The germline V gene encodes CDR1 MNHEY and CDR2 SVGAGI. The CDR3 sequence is CASSRSTNLETQYF. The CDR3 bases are TGTGCCAGCAGCCGTTCTACGAATTTGGAGACCCAGTACTTC.

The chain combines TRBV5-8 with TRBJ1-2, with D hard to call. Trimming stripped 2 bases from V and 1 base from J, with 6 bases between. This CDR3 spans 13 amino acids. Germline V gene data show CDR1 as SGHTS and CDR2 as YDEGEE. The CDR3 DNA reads TGTGCCAGCAGCTTTGACTTTAACTATGGCTACACCTTC. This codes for CASSFDFNYGYTF.

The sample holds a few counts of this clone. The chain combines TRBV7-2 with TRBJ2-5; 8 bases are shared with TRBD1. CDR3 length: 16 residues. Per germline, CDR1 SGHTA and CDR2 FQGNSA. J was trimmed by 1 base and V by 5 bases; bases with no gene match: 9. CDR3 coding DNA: TGTGCCAGCAGCCGCACGACAGGGGAGTTCCAAGAGACCCAGTACTTC. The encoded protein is CASSRTTGEFQETQYF.

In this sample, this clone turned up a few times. This CDR3 reads CASSQDVREKTQYF. In DNA form, the CDR3 reads TGTGCCAGCAGCCAAGACGTAAGAGAGAAGACCCAGTACTTC. V gene TRBV4-2 combines with J gene TRBJ2-5; no reliable D call. Trimming pared 0 bases from V and 6 bases from J, leaving 11 bases between. Germline CDR1 and CDR2: LGHNA and YNFKEQ. The CDR3 runs to 14 residues.

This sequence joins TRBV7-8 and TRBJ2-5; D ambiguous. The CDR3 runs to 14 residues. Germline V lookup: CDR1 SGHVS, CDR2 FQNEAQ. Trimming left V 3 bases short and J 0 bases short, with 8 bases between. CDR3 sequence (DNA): TGTGCCAGCAGCTTCGAAGAGTACCAAGAGACCCAGTACTTC. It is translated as CASSFEEYQETQYF.

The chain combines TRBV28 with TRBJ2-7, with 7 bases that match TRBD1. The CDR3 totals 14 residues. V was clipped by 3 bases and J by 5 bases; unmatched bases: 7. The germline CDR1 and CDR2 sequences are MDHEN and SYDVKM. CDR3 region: CASSFTGQINEQYF. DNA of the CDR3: TGTGCCAGCAGTTTTACGGGACAGATCAACGAGCAGTACTTC. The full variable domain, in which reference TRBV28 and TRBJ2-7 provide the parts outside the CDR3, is DVKVTQSSRYLVKRTGEKVFLECVQDMDHENMFWYRQDPGLGLRLIYFSYDVKMKEKGDIPEGYSVSREKKERFSLILESASTNQTSMYLCASSFTGQINEQYFGPGTRLTVT.

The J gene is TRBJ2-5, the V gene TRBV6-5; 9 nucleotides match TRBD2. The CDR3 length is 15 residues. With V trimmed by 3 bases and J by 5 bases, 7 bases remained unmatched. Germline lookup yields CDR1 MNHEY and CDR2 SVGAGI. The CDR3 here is CASSYVAGVGETQYF. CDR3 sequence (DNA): TGTGCCAGCAGTTATGTAGCGGGAGTAGGCGAGACCCAGTACTTC.

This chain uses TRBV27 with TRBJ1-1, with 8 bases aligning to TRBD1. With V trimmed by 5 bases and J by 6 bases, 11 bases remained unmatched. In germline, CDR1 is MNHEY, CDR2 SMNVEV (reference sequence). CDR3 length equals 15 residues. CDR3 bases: TGTGCCAGCAGTCTAACCGGGACAGGAGTTCCTGAAGCTTTCTTT. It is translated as CASSLTGTGVPEAFF.

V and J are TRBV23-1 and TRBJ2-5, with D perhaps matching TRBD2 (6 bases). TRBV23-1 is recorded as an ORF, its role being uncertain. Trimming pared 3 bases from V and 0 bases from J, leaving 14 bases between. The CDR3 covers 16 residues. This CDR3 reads CASSQPRGGDQETQYF. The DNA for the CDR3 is TGCGCCAGCAGTCAGCCGAGGGGCGGGGACCAAGAGACCCAGTACTTC.

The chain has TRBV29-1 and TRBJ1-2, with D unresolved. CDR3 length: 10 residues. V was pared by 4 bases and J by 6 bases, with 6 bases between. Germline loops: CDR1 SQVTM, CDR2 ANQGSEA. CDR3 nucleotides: TGCAGCGTTGGGCAAAATGGCTACACCTTC. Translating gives CSVGQNGYTF. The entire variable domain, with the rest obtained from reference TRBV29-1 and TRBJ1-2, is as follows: SAVISQKPSRDICQRGTSLTIQCQVDSQVTMMFWYRQQPGQSLTLIATANQGSEATYESGFVIDKFPISRPNLTFSTLTVSNMSPEDSSIYLCSVGQNGYTFGSGTRLTVV.

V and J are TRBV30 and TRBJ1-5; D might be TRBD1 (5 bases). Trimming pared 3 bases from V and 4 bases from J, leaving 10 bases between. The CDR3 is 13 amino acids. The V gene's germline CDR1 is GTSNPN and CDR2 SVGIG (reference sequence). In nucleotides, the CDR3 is TGTGCCTGGAGCCACAGGAATAATCAGCCCCAGCATTTT. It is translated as CAWSHRNNQPQHF.

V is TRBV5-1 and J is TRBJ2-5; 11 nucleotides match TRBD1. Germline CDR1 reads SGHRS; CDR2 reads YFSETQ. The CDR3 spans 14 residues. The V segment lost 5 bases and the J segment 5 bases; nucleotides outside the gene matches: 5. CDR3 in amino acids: CASSSGQGEETQYF. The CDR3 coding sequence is TGCGCCAGCAGTTCGGGACAGGGGGAGGAGACCCAGTACTTC.

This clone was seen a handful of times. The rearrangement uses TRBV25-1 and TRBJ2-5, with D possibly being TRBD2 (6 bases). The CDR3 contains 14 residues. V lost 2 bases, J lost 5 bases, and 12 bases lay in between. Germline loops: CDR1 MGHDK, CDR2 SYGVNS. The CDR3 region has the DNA TGTGCCAGCAGTGAAAATGGAGGGAGGGAGACCCAGTACTTC. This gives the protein CASSENGGRETQYF.

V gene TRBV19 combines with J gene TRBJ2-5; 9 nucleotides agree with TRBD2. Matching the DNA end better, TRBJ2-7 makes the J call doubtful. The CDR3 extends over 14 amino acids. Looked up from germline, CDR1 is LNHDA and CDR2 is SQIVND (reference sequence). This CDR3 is CASNRGGDSYEQYF. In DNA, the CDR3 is TGTGCCAGTAATCGCGGGGGGGACTCCTACGAGCAGTACTTC.